Listed here is a single T cell receptor beta chain. As yet, its antigen is unknown. This record comes from a study of shared clonotypes between healthy human individuals. Study-level background: Used for every donor were three CD4 naive, three CD4 memory, two CD8 naive and one CD8 memory plate.

Study-level results: A reduction in generation probabilities was seen for non-shared clonotypes relative to those shared by all four donors. Rarefaction exposed incomplete sorted-subset sequencing despite large depth.

Sequencing used immunoSEQ multiplex PCR; TCRdb keeps in-frame clones, though not all of them. Of under 2,500,000 clones in the sample, approximately 96% were seen once. Germline CDR1 SEHNR, CDR2 FQNEAQ (reference sequence). With 6 bases clipped from V and 6 bases from J, the junction kept 15 bases outside the gene matches. The CDR3 has 17 residues. The sequence was collected from a man aged 18-30 years in good health. The chain is built from TRBV7-9 and TRBJ1-1; 11 bases match TRBD1. Sequencing was done on a sample of naive CD4+ T cells sorted from blood. This sample's subset: CD45RA+ positively selected. The CDR3 reads CASSRGGAGQGDPEAFF. In nucleotides, the CDR3 is TGTGCCAGCAGTCGTGGTGGAGCGGGACAGGGGGATCCTGAAGCTTTCTTT. The entire variable domain, with the rest obtained from reference TRBV7-9 and TRBJ1-1, is as follows: DTGVSQNPRHKITKRGQNVTFRCDPISEHNRLYWYRQTLGQGPEFLTYFQNEAQLEKSRLLSDRFSAERPKGSFSTLEIQRTEQGDSAMYLCASSRGGAGQGDPEAFFGQGTRLTVV.